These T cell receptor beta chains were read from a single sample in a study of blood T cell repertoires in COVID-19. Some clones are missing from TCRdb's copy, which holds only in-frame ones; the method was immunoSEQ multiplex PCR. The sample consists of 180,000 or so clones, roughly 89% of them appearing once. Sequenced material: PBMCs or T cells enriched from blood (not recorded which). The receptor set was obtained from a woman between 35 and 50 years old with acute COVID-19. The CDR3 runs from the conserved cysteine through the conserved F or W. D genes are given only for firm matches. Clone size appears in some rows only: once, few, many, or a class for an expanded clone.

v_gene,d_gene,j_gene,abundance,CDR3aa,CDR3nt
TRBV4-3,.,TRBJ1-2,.,CASSPRIDLAGYTF,TGCGCCAGCAGCCCTCGAATTGACCTGGCCGGGTACACCTTC
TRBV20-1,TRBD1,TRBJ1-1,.,CSAIRGRPNF,TGCAGTGCTATTAGGGGGCGACCCAATTTT
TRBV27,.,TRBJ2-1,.,CASSLDSGLTSYNEQFF,TGTGCCAGCAGTTTAGATTCCGGGTTGACCTCCTACAATGAGCAGTTCTTC
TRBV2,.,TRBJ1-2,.,CASWGGDYGYTF,TGTGCCAGCTGGGGAGGGGACTATGGCTACACCTTC
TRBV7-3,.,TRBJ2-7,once,CASSPARGVEQYF,TGTGCCAGCAGCCCAGCCAGGGGGGTCGAGCAGTACTTC
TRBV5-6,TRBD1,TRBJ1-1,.,CASSLATTGPFWVNTEAFF,TGTGCCAGCAGCTTGGCGACGACAGGGCCGTTTTGGGTGAACACTGAAGCTTTCTTT
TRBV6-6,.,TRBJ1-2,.,CASSPRTDGYTF,TGTGCCAGCAGTCCGCGGACAGATGGCTACACCTTC
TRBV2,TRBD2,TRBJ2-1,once,CASSETSGGREQFF,TGTGCCAGCAGTGAGACTAGCGGGGGGCGTGAGCAGTTCTTC
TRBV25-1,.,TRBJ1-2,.,CASSEGDWAGQTNYGYTF,TGTGCCAGCAGTGAAGGGGATTGGGCCGGACAGACTAACTATGGCTACACCTTC
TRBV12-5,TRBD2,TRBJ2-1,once,CASGFQKAGGPGNEQFF,TGTGCTAGTGGTTTCCAGAAAGCGGGGGGGCCTGGAAATGAGCAGTTCTTC
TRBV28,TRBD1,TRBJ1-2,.,CASSLWTGGYGYTF,TGTGCCAGCAGTTTATGGACAGGGGGCTATGGCTACACCTTC
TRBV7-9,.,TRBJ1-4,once,CASSLAEGRMNEKLFF,TGTGCCAGCAGCTTAGCGGAGGGGCGGATGAATGAAAAACTGTTTTTT
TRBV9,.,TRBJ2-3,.,CASSVREGPGQVADTQYF,TGTGCCAGCAGCGTGAGGGAGGGGCCGGGACAGGTTGCAGATACGCAGTATTTT
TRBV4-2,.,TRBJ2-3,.,CASSQGGSVDDTQYF,TGTGCCAGCAGCCAAGGAGGTTCGGTTGACGATACGCAGTATTTT
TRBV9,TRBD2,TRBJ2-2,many,CASSAGTSGYTGELFF,TGTGCCAGCAGCGCCGGGACTAGCGGGTACACCGGGGAGCTGTTTTTT
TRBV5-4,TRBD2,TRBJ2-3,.,CASSSGLAGVADTQYF,TGTGCCAGCAGCTCGGGACTAGCGGGAGTAGCAGATACGCAGTATTTT
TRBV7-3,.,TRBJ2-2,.,CASSLKGSGTGELFF,TGTGCCAGCAGCTTAAAAGGATCGGGTACCGGGGAGCTGTTTTTT
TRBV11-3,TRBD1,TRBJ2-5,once,CASSARQGAAETQYF,TGTGCCAGCAGCGCCCGACAGGGGGCTGCAGAGACCCAGTACTTC
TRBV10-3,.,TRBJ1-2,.,CAISPLGQQNYGYTF,TGTGCCATCAGTCCCTTGGGACAACAAAACTATGGCTACACCTTC
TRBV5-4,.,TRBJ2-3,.,CASSSLGHVSTDTQYF,TGTGCCAGCAGCTCGCTTGGACACGTAAGCACAGATACGCAGTATTTT
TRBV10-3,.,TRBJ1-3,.,CAISDLGRGLSGNTIYF,TGTGCCATCAGTGACCTGGGTAGGGGCCTCTCTGGAAACACCATATATTTT
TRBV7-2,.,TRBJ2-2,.,CASSLEASTGELFF,TGTGCCAGCAGCTTAGAAGCATCCACCGGGGAGCTGTTTTTT
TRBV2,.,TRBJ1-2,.,CASSPQGLGGYTF,TGTGCCAGCAGTCCCCAGGGGCTGGGTGGCTACACCTTC
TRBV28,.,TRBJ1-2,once,CASSLVRVRSDGYTF,TGTGCCAGCAGTTTAGTCCGGGTAAGGAGCGATGGCTACACCTTC
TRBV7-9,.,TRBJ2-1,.,CASSPQGLDNEQFF,TGTGCCAGCAGCCCACAGGGATTGGACAATGAGCAGTTCTTC
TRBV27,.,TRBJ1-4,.,CASRTLRAGMKEKLFF,TGTGCCAGCAGAACTTTACGGGCAGGGATGAAAGAAAAACTGTTTTTT
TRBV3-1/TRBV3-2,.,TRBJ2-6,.,CASSQGRAGANVLTF,TGTGCCAGCAGCCAAGGCAGGGCTGGGGCCAACGTCCTGACTTTC
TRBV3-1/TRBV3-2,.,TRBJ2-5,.,CASSQDIGQVQETQYF,TGTGCCAGCAGCCAAGATATCGGACAAGTTCAAGAGACCCAGTACTTC
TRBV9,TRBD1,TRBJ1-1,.,CASSVAGGTGVDGAEAFF,TGTGCCAGCAGCGTAGCTGGAGGGACAGGGGTTGATGGAGCTGAAGCTTTCTTT
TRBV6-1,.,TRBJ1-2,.,CASSERAGQLYGYTF,TGTGCCAGCAGTGAAAGGGCAGGGCAGCTCTATGGCTACACCTTC
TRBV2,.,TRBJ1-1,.,CASSMELNTEAFF,TGTGCCAGCAGCATGGAGTTGAACACTGAAGCTTTCTTT
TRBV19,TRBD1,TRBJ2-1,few,CASSVIGTDSYNEQFF,TGTGCCAGTAGTGTCATCGGGACAGACTCCTACAATGAGCAGTTCTTC
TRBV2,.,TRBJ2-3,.,CASSERGSITDTQYF,TGTGCCAGCAGTGAACGGGGGAGTATCACAGATACGCAGTATTTT
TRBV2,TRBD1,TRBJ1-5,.,CASSVGQGASQPQHF,TGTGCCAGCAGTGTTGGACAGGGGGCAAGTCAGCCCCAGCATTTT
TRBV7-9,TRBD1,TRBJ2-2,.,CASSFQGVTGELFF,TGTGCCAGCAGCTTTCAGGGGGTCACCGGGGAGCTGTTTTTT
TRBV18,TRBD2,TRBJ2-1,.,CASSSPLAGADEQFF,TGTGCCAGCTCCTCTCCACTAGCGGGAGCGGATGAGCAGTTCTTC
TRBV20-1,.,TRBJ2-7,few,CSVVGLNEQYF,TGCAGTGTGGTTGGCCTCAACGAGCAGTACTTC